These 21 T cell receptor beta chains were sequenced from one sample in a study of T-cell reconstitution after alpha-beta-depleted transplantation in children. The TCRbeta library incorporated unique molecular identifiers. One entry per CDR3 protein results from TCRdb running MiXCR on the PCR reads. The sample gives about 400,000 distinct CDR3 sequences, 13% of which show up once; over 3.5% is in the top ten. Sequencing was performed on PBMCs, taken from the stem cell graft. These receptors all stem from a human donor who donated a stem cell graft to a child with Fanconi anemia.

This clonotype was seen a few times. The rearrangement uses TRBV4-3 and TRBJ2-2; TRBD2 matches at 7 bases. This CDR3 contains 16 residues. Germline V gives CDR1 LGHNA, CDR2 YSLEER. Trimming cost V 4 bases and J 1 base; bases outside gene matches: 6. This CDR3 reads CASSLGLDGNTGELFF. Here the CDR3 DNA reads TGCGCCAGCAGCCTCGGACTAGATGGGAACACCGGGGAGCTGTTTTTT.

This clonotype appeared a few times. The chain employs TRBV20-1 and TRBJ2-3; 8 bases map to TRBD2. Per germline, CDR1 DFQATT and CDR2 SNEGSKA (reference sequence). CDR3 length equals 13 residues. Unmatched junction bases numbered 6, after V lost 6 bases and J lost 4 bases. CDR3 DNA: TGCAGTGCCATAGCGGGACTCGCAGATACGCAGTATTTT. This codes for CSAIAGLADTQYF.

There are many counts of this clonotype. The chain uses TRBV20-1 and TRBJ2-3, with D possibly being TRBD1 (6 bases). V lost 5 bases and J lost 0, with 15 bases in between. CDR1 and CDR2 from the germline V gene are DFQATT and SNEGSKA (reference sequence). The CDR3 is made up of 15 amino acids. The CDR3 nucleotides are TGCAGTGCTCCTCCGGACAGCCCCAGCACAGATACGCAGTATTTT. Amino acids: CSAPPDSPSTDTQYF.

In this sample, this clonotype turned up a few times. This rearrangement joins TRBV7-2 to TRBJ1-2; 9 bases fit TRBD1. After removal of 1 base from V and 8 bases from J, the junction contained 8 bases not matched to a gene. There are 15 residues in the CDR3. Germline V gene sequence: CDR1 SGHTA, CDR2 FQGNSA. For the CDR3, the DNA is TGTGCCAGCAGCTTAGTGGGGACAGGGACTAGGGGCTACACCTTC. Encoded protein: CASSLVGTGTRGYTF.

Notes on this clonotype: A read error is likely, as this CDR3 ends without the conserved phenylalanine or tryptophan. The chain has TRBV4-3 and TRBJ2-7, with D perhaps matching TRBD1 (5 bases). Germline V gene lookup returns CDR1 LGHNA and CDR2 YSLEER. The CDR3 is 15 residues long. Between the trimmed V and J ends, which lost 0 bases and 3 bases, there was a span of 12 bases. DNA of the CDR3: TGCGCCAGCAGCCAAGAGCTACAGGCGATCTACGAGCAGTACTAC. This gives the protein CASSQELQAIYEQYY.

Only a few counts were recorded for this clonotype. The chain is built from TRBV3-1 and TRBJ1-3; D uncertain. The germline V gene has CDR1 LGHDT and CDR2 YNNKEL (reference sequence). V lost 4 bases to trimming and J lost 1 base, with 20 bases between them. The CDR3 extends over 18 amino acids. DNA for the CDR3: TGTGCCAGCAGCCGCGGATTGGTACAAGGGAGGTCTGGAAACACCATATATTTT. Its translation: CASSRGLVQGRSGNTIYF.

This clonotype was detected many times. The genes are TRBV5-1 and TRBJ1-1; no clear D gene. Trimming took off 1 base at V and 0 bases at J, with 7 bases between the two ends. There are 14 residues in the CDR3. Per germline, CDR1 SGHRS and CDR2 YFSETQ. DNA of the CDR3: TGCGCCAGCAGCTTGAGCCAGATGAACACTGAAGCTTTCTTT. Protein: CASSLSQMNTEAFF.

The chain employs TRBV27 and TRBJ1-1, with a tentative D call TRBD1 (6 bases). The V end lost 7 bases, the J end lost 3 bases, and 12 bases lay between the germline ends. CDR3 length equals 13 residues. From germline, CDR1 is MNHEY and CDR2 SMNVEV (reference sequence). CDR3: CASNLRGDTEAFF. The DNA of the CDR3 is TGTGCCAGCAACCTCAGGGGTGACACTGAAGCTTTCTTT.

The CDR3 here is CASSHRGVRYTF. CDR3 coding DNA: TGTGCCAGCAGTCACAGGGGGGTTCGCTACACCTTC. The V gene is TRBV27, the J gene TRBJ1-2; 8 bases agree with TRBD1. Looked up from germline, CDR1 is MNHEY and CDR2 is SMNVEV (reference sequence). Trimming at V came to 5 bases and at J to 9 bases, leaving 5 bases not matched to a gene. This CDR3 has 12 residues.

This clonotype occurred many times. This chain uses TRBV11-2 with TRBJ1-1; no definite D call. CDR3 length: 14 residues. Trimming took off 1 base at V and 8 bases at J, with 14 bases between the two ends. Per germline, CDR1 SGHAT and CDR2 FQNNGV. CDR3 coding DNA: TGTGCCAGCAGCTTAGGTGGTTTCAGGCCAGAAGCTTTCTTT. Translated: CASSLGGFRPEAFF.

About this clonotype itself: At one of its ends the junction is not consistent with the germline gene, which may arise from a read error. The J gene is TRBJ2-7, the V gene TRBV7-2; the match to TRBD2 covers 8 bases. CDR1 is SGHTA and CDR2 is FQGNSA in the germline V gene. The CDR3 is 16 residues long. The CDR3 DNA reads TGTGCCAGCAGCCTAGCCGCGGCGGGGGGTCTCTACGAGCAGTACTTC. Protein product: CASSLAAAGGLYEQYF.

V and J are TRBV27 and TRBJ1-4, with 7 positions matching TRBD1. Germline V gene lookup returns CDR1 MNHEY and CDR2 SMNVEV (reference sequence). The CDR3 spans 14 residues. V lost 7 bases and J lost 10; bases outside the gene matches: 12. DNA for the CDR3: TGTGCCAGCACCAGGAACAGGGGCGGCGGAAAACTGTTTTTT. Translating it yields CASTRNRGGGKLFF.

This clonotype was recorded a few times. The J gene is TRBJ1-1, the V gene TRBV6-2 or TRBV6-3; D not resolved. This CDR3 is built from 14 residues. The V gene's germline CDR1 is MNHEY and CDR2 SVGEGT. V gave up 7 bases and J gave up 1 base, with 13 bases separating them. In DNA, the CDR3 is TGTGCCAGCATTATGGATGGTGGGAACACTGAAGCTTTCTTT. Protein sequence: CASIMDGGNTEAFF.

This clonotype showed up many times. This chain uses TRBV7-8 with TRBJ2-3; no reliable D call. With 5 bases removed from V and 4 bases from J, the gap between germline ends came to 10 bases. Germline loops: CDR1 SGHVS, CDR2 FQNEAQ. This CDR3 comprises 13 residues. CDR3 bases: TGTGCCAGCAGCACTGACCTGTCAGATACGCAGTATTTT. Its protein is CASSTDLSDTQYF. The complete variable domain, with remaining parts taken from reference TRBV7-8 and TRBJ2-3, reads GAGVSQSPRYKVAKRGQDVALRCDPISGHVSLFWYQQALGQGPEFLTYFQNEAQLDKSGLPSDRFFAERPEGSVSTLKIQRTQQEDSAVYLCASSTDLSDTQYFGPGTRLTVL.

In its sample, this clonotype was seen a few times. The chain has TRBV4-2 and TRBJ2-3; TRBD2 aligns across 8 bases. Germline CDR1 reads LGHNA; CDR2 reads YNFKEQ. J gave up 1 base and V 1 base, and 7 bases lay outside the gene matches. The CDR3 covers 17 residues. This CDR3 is CASSQAPRGARTDTQYF. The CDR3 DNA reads TGTGCCAGCAGCCAAGCGCCGCGGGGGGCCCGCACAGATACGCAGTATTTT.

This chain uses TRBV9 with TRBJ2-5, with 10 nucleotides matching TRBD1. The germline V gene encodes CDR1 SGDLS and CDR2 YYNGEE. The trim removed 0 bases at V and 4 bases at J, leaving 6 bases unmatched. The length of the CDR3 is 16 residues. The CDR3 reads CASSVAGQGIGETQYF. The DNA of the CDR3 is TGTGCCAGCAGCGTAGCGGGACAGGGGATAGGAGAGACCCAGTACTTC.

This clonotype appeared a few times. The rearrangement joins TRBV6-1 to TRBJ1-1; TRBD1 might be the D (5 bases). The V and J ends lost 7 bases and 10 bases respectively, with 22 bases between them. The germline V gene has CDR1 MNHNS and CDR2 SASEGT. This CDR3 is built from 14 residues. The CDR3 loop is CASTPPGGEDPAFF. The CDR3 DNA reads TGTGCCAGCACTCCCCCCGGAGGGGAAGATCCAGCTTTCTTT.

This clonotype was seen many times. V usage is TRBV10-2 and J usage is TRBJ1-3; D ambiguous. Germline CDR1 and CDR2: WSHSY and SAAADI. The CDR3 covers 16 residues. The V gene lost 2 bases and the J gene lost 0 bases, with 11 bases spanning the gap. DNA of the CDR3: TGCGCCAGCAGTGAGAAAAGAGGCGCCTCTGGAAACACCATATATTTT. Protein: CASSEKRGASGNTIYF.

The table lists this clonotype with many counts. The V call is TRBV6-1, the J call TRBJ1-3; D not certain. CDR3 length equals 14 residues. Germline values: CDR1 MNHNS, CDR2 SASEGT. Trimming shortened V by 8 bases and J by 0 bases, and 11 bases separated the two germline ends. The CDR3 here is CASSPGFSGNTIYF. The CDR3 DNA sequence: TGTGCCAGCTCCCCAGGCTTCTCTGGAAACACCATATATTTT.

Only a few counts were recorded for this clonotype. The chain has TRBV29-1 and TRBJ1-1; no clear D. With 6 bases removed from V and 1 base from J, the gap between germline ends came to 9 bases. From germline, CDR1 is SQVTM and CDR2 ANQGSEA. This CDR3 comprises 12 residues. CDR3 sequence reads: CSVVYSNTEAFF. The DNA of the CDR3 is TGCAGCGTCGTTTACTCGAACACTGAAGCTTTCTTT.

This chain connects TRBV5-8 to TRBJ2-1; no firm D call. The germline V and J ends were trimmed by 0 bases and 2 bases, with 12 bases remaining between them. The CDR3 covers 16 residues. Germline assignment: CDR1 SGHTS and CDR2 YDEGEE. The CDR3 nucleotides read TGTGCCAGCAGCTTGGCCATTATTTGGGCCTACAATGAGCAGTTCTTC. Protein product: CASSLAIIWAYNEQFF.